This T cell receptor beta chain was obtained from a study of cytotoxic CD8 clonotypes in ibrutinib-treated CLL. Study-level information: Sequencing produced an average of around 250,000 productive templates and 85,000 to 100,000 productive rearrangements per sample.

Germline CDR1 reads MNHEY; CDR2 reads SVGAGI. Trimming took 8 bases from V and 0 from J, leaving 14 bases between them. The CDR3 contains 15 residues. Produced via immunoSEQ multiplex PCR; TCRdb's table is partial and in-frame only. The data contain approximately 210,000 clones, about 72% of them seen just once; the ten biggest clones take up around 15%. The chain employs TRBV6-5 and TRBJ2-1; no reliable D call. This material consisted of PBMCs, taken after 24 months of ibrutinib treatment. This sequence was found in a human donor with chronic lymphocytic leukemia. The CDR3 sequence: CASSLGRRSYNEQFF. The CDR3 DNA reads TGTGCCAGCTCCTTGGGTCGACGCTCCTACAATGAGCAGTTCTTC.